This entry lists 22 T cell receptor beta chains sequenced from one sample in a study of cytomegalovirus exposure and HLA in healthy donors. It was with 60 Vbeta and 13 Jbeta primers that the PCR ran. Using immunoSEQ multiplex PCR, the repertoire was profiled, and TCRdb retains in-frame clones only, with some absent. The table includes about 220,000 clones, more than 60% detected once. Sequences were obtained from PBMCs. The receptor set was obtained from a woman aged 25-40 years in good health and CMV-seronegative.

This chain joins TRBV5-6 and TRBJ1-3; D is unclear. Germline V gene sequence: CDR1 SGHDT, CDR2 YYEEEE. The CDR3 sequence is 17 residues long. Trimming left V 3 bases short and J 0 bases short, with 16 bases between. This CDR3 is CASSWGGVGTSGNTIYF. The CDR3 DNA is TGTGCCAGCAGCTGGGGAGGAGTTGGAACCTCTGGAAACACCATATATTTT.

This clone occurred a few times. The genes are TRBV7-9 and TRBJ1-1; D may be TRBD1 (5 bases). Trimming removed 1 base from V and 1 base from J, with 7 bases in between. The germline CDR1 and CDR2 sequences are SEHNR and FQNEAQ (reference sequence). The CDR3 extends over 14 amino acids. Here the CDR3 DNA reads TGTGCCAGCAGCTTAGATCAGGGGAACACTGAAGCTTTCTTT. This gives the protein CASSLDQGNTEAFF.

The chain employs TRBV12-5 and TRBJ2-1, with 7 bases that match TRBD2. V was clipped by 6 bases and J by 2 bases; unmatched bases: 4. CDR3 length: 14 amino acids. Germline CDR1 LGHNT, CDR2 FRNRAP. The CDR3, as DNA: TGTGCTAGTGGATCTAGCGGAGCCTACAATGAGCAGTTCTTC. Translated: CASGSSGAYNEQFF.

The CDR3 nucleotides are TGCAGCGTTGGGTTGCTGGACAGGGGGTTTTACGAGCAGTACTTC. Encoded protein: CSVGLLDRGFYEQYF. The chain joins TRBV29-1 to TRBJ2-7; 10 positions match TRBD1. Germline assignment: CDR1 SQVTM and CDR2 ANQGSEA. V was clipped by 4 bases and J by 4 bases; unmatched bases: 10. The CDR3 extends over 15 amino acids.

This chain uses TRBV4-1 with TRBJ1-1; D ambiguous. The CDR3 is 15 residues long. The ends were cut back, 0 bases at V and 1 base at J, with 9 bases in the middle. Germline CDR1 is MGHRA and CDR2 is YSYEKL. CDR3 amino acids: CASSQDPPGNTEAFF. For the CDR3, the DNA is TGCGCCAGCAGCCAAGATCCACCGGGGAACACTGAAGCTTTCTTT.

This chain connects TRBV7-3 to TRBJ2-1; TRBD2 agrees at 9 bases. After removal of 3 bases from V and 4 bases from J, the junction contained 7 bases not matched to a gene. This CDR3 is built from 16 residues. CDR1 is SGHTA, CDR2 FQGTGA, per germline. CDR3 nucleotide sequence: TGTGCCAGCAGCTTTCCTAGCGGGGCCTCATACAATGAGCAGTTCTTC. Its translation: CASSFPSGASYNEQFF.

This clone has just a few counts. The genes are TRBV7-6 and TRBJ1-1, with 9 bases that match TRBD1. V lost 5 bases and J lost 5; bases outside the gene matches: 9. The CDR3 is 15 amino acids. Germline assignment: CDR1 SGHVS and CDR2 FNYEAQ. The CDR3 is CASSAMDRGGTEAFF. The CDR3, as DNA: TGTGCCAGCAGCGCTATGGACAGGGGTGGGACTGAAGCTTTCTTT.

The genes are TRBV6-5 and TRBJ1-6; D not resolved. Germline CDR1 is MNHEY and CDR2 is SVGAGI. V was cut by 6 bases and J by 8 bases, with 14 bases left in between. The CDR3 is made up of 14 amino acids. The DNA of the CDR3 is TGTGCCAGCAGGAGATTTATTGCGGATTCACCCCTCCACTTT. Its translation is CASRRFIADSPLHF.

V gene TRBV6-5 combines with J gene TRBJ2-3; D is perhaps TRBD2 (6 bases). CDR1 and CDR2 (germline): MNHEY, SVGAGI. The V gene lost 6 bases and the J gene lost 0 bases, with 13 bases spanning the gap. The CDR3 totals 15 residues. In DNA, the CDR3 is TGTGCCAGCAGCAACGCCGGGACTAGCACAGATACGCAGTATTTT. This sequence encodes CASSNAGTSTDTQYF.

About this clone: Other DNA sequences in the same sample also yield this CDR3. CDR3 in DNA: TGTGCCAGCAGCGCAGGCCCCTATAATTCACCCCTCCACTTT. Protein product: CASSAGPYNSPLHF. V is TRBV6-5 and J is TRBJ1-6; D gene ambiguous. This CDR3 is built from 14 residues. Germline loops: CDR1 MNHEY, CDR2 SVGAGI. The germline V and J ends were trimmed by 6 bases and 2 bases, with 8 bases remaining between them.

V is TRBV30 and J is TRBJ2-7, with TRBD1 matching 7 bases. Germline values: CDR1 GTSNPN, CDR2 SVGIG (reference sequence). J was trimmed by 5 bases and V by 4 bases; bases with no gene match: 8. The CDR3 has 13 residues. The CDR3 bases are TGTGCCTGGAATTATGGACAGGCCGACGAGCAGTACTTC. Its protein product is CAWNYGQADEQYF.

The chain links TRBV7-6 to TRBJ1-1, with D perhaps matching TRBD1 (5 bases). Looked up from germline, CDR1 is SGHVS and CDR2 is FNYEAQ. The CDR3 is 12 residues long. Trimming pared 4 bases from V and 7 bases from J, leaving 10 bases between. CDR3 DNA sequence: TGTGCCAGCAGCTCAGGGTCGGGTGAAGCTTTCTTT. Protein sequence: CASSSGSGEAFF.

V usage is TRBV19 and J usage is TRBJ2-7; D may be TRBD2 (5 bases). V was clipped by 4 bases and J by 3 bases, with 16 bases between them. This CDR3 spans 15 amino acids. Germline V gives CDR1 LNHDA, CDR2 SQIVND (reference sequence). CDR3 residues: CASSTSTSHGYEQYF. The CDR3 bases are TGTGCCAGTAGTACCTCCACTAGTCACGGCTACGAGCAGTACTTC.

The chain combines TRBV27 with TRBJ2-5, with 7 nucleotides matching TRBD1. The germline V gene has CDR1 MNHEY and CDR2 SMNVEV (reference sequence). The CDR3 has 15 residues. Trimming at V came to 5 bases and at J to 5 bases, leaving 11 bases not matched to a gene. In DNA form, the CDR3 reads TGTGCCAGCAGTGTTACTCGACAGGGTTGGGAGACCCAGTACTTC. Its protein product is CASSVTRQGWETQYF.

With respect to this clone: Relative to the germline gene, one junction end is altered; a read error may explain this. The gene calls are TRBV7-9 and TRBJ1-1, with D perhaps matching TRBD1 (5 bases). Germline CDR1 reads SEHNR; CDR2 reads FQNEAQ (reference sequence). The length of the CDR3 is 14 residues. The CDR3 DNA follows: TGTTCCAGCAGCTCCCTTGGGGGGGGCACTGAAGCTTTCTTT. This gives the protein CSSSSLGGGTEAFF.

This clone was seen only once. The J gene is TRBJ2-7, the V gene TRBV19, with no clear D. The CDR3 runs to 14 residues. Trimming stripped 3 bases from V and 0 bases from J, with 9 bases between. Germline loops: CDR1 LNHDA, CDR2 SQIVND (reference sequence). CDR3: CASSIGGLSYEQYF. The CDR3 DNA reads as TGTGCCAGTAGTATTGGCGGCCTCTCCTACGAGCAGTACTTC.

The V call is TRBV4-2, the J call TRBJ2-1; 7 nucleotides match TRBD2. This CDR3 spans 18 amino acids. Looked up from germline, CDR1 is LGHNA and CDR2 is YNFKEQ. Trimming removed 0 bases from V and 4 bases from J; junction bases left unmatched: 12. The CDR3 DNA is TGTGCCAGCAGCCAAGAAGGGTGGGCGGGGGACCAGTACAATGAGCAGTTCTTC. It encodes CASSQEGWAGDQYNEQFF.

CDR3: CASTENRWTEAFF. CDR3 in DNA: TGTGCCAGCACCGAAAACAGATGGACTGAAGCTTTCTTT. The rearrangement uses TRBV2 and TRBJ1-1; D gene ambiguous. The CDR3 totals 13 residues. Trimming cost V 7 bases and J 5 bases, with 14 bases left between them. Germline V CDR1 and CDR2: SNHLY, FYNNEI.

The chain links TRBV9 to TRBJ2-1, with TRBD2 matching 8 bases. The CDR3 is made up of 17 amino acids. The germline gives CDR1 SGDLS, CDR2 YYNGEE. Trimming at V came to 4 bases and at J to 0 bases, leaving 9 bases not matched to a gene. Written as DNA, the CDR3 is TGTGCCAGCAGCCTACGACTAGCGCCAATCTCCTACAATGAGCAGTTCTTC. It encodes CASSLRLAPISYNEQFF.

The V gene is TRBV2, the J gene TRBJ1-2, with D maybe TRBD1 (5 bases). The CDR3 has 14 amino acids. Trimming cost V 8 bases and J 6 bases, with 19 bases left between them. The V gene's germline CDR1 is SNHLY and CDR2 FYNNEI. CDR3: CASSLGQGLNGYTF. DNA for the CDR3: TGTGCCAGCTCGCTGGGCCAGGGACTCAATGGCTACACCTTC.

The chain joins TRBV30 to TRBJ1-2; a weak D match, TRBD1 (5 bases). The germline V gene encodes CDR1 GTSNPN and CDR2 SVGIG (reference sequence). The CDR3 runs to 13 residues. Trimming shortened V by 7 bases and J by 0 bases, and 12 bases separated the two germline ends. CDR3 amino acids: CAYSRGANYGYTF. CDR3 DNA sequence: TGTGCCTACAGCCGGGGGGCTAACTATGGCTACACCTTC.

The V gene is TRBV18, the J gene TRBJ1-1; a weak D match, TRBD1 (6 bases). The length of the CDR3 is 12 residues. From germline, CDR1 is KGHSH and CDR2 LQKENI. V shed 5 bases and J shed 5 bases, with 9 bases lying between them. The DNA of the CDR3 is TGTGCCAGCTCAATAGACAGGACTGAAGCTTTCTTT. This codes for CASSIDRTEAFF.